What follows describes a single TCR beta chain. Antigen unknown. These data are taken from a study of monozygotic twins with inflammatory bowel disease. The germline CDR1 and CDR2 sequences are MNHNS and SASEGT. The CDR3 has 15 amino acids. General study results and limits: IBD-affected twins scored below their healthy co-twins in TCRbeta diversity (inverse Simpson).

Template switching incorporated UMIs with a 6-nucleotide sample barcode. With the 5' RACE reads reprocessed, TCRdb shows one record per CDR3 protein and no DNA. Seen in this sample are 200,000 to 250,000 distinct CDR3 sequences; the ten most common clones hold under 8.5%. The chain recombines TRBV6-1 with TRBJ2-2; there is no DNA to check the TCRdb D call of TRBD2. The sequence came from a human donor with ulcerative colitis or Crohn's disease, or a healthy co-twin of an affected twin (not recorded which). Sequencing was performed on blood. The CDR3 here is CASSETSGGAGELFF.